Here is one T cell receptor (beta chain) with its context. This sample stems from a study of T-cell memory formation after mild COVID-19. Overall study: Most TCR clusters belonged to a single donor.

This CDR3 has 14 residues. Germline CDR1 reads MNHNY; CDR2 reads SVGAGI (reference sequence). V shed 5 bases and J 13 bases; nucleotides not matched to a gene: 10. Via MiXCR, TCRdb re-called the 5' RACE reads, giving one row per CDR3 protein. The profile shows around 47,000 distinct CDR3 sequences, nearly 9.5% of them singletons. The chain links TRBV6-6 to TRBJ2-7; 14 bases agree with TRBD2. The specimen was PBMCs or a T cell subset sorted from them (not recorded which). The sequence came from an adult woman who had mild COVID-19 (a few samples of this study predate the infection). Cell type and time point are not known. The CDR3 reads CASSVAGTSGRSYF. DNA of the CDR3: TGTGCCAGCAGTGTAGCCGGGACTAGCGGGAGAAGTTACTTC.